This T cell receptor (beta chain) was sequenced in a study of identical twins. TCRdb called the 5' RACE reads again in MiXCR, with one record for every CDR3 protein. The sample records under 300,000 distinct CDR3 sequences, over 5.5% being singletons. This CDR3 is built from 15 residues. Trimming removed 2 bases at V and 4 bases at J, with 13 bases between. CDR1 is SGHKS, CDR2 YYEKEE, per germline (reference sequence). This clonotype was found many times. These data are also associated with another study on T cells expressing NK-cell markers. That study reports: HCMV seropositivity marked most of the eight sequenced donors; one was seronegative. The CD3+CD56-NKG2C+ fraction of several donors was likewise dominated by these clonotypes.

The receptor was isolated from a woman aged 18-29 years in good health. The chain recombines TRBV5-5 with TRBJ1-5; TRBD1 is a possible D gene (5 bases). Sequencing was carried out using CD8+ T cells sorted from blood. CDR3 sequence reads: CASSFSSQANQPQHF. The CDR3 DNA is TGTGCCAGCAGCTTCAGTTCACAGGCTAATCAGCCCCAGCATTTT. Complete variable domain (other parts from reference TRBV5-5 and TRBJ1-5): DAGVTQSPTHLIKTRGQQVTLRCSPISGHKSVSWYQQVLGQGPQFIFQYYEKEERGRGNFPDRFSARQFPNYSSELNVNALLLGDSALYLCASSFSSQANQPQHFGDGTRLSIL.